The T cell receptor beta chain under discussion was sequenced for a study of control samples from healthy donors and cancer patients. Sequenced by immunoSEQ multiplex PCR; TCRdb stores in-frame clones only, minus some. The sample contains more than 65,000 clones, around 80% of which appear only once. The CDR3 has 15 residues. The ends were cut back, 2 bases at V and 6 bases at J, with 17 bases in the middle. The germline CDR1 and CDR2 sequences are LGHDT and YNNKEL (reference sequence). Material for sequencing was blood. This rearrangement joins TRBV3-1 (or the pseudogene TRBV3-2) to TRBJ2-7; D is possibly TRBD1 or TRBD2 (7 bases each). This sequence was found in a man aged 55 to 69 in good health. In DNA form, the CDR3 reads TGTGCCAGCAGCCAAAGTGGGGGAGGGGGCAGCGAGCAGTACTTC. Translating it yields CASSQSGGGGSEQYF.